Given below is one T cell receptor beta chain in context. This record belongs to a study of blood T cell repertoires in COVID-19. Study summary: COVID-19 samples, acute and convalescent, were from the United States, Italy and Spain.

Enrolment of Seattle patients took place during active infection, and they were followed longitudinally. The CDR3 has 14 amino acids. CDR1 is KGHSH, CDR2 LQKENI, per germline. V lost 3 bases to trimming and J lost 0 bases, with 8 bases between them. Assay used: immunoSEQ multiplex PCR; TCRdb lists only in-frame clones, some missing. Among about 130,000 clones listed, approximately 86% were seen once. This sequence was found in a woman aged 70-85 years with COVID-19, enrolled during active disease. The sample taken for sequencing was peripheral blood. The V call is TRBV18, the J call TRBJ1-1; a weak D match, TRBD1 (5 bases). This CDR3 reads CASSPTVMNTEAFF. CDR3 in DNA: TGTGCCAGCTCACCGACAGTCATGAACACTGAAGCTTTCTTT.